This T cell receptor (beta chain) stems from a study of T cells in Graves' hyperthyroidism and ophthalmopathy. The ends were cut back, 5 bases at V and 2 bases at J, with 11 bases in the middle. Germline V gene lookup returns CDR1 SGDLS and CDR2 YYNGEE. There are 14 residues in the CDR3. Exclusions: uncontrolled infection, other autoimmune disease, pregnancy, lactation. Whole-study results and caveats: Stable hyperthyroidism was told apart from ophthalmopathy by a model built on 13 V-J features.

The source material, RNA transcripts, was used to amplify TCR beta CDR3 regions. With the HTBI primer set, the TCR CDR3 went through a first round of RT-PCR. One entry per CDR3 protein, called by TCRdb with MiXCR from the multiplex PCR reads. The profile shows some 570,000 distinct CDR3 sequences, approximately 17% of them singletons. With respect to this clonotype: Its specificity is unknown.

Sequencing was performed on blood. This receptor was taken from a woman aged 18 to 35 with Graves' ophthalmopathy. The V and J genes are TRBV9 and TRBJ2-1; D perhaps matches TRBD2 (6 bases). This chain's CDR3 is CASSQRATYNEQFF. CDR3 sequence (DNA): TGTGCCAGCAGTCAGCGGGCAACCTACAATGAGCAGTTCTTC.